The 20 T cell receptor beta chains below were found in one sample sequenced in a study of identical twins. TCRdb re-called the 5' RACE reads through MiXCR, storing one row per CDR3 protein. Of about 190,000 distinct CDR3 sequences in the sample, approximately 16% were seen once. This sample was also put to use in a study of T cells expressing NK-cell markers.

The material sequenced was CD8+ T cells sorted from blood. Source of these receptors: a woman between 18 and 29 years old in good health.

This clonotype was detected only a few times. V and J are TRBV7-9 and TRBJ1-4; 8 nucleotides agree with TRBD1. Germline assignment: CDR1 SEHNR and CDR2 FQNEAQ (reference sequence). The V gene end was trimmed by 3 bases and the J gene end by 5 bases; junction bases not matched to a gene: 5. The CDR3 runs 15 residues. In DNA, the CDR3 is TGTGCCAGCAGCTTCAAGGACAGGGAGAATGAAAAACTGTTTTTT. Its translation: CASSFKDRENEKLFF.

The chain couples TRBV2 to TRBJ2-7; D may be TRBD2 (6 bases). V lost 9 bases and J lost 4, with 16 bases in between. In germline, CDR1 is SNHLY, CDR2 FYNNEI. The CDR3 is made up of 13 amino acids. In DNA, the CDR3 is TGTGCCAGTCTGCCTCCCGCGGGGTACGAGCAGTACTTC. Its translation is CASLPPAGYEQYF. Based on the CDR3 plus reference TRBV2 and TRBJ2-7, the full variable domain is EPEVTQTPSHQVTQMGQEVILRCVPISNHLYFYWYRQILGQKVEFLVSFYNNEISEKSEIFDDQFSVERPDGSNFTLKIRSTKLEDSAMYFCASLPPAGYEQYFGPGTRLTVT.

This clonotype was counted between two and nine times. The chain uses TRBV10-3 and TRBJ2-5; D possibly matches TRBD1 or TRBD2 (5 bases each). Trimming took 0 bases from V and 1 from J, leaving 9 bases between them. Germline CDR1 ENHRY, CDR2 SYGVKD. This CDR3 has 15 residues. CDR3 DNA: TGTGCCATCAGTGAGTCGATGGGACGCCAAGAGACCCAGTACTTC. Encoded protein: CAISESMGRQETQYF.

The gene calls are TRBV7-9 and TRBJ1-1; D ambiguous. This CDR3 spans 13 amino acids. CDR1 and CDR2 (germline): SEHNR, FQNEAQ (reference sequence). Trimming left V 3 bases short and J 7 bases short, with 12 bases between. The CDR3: CASSFPGNGEAFF. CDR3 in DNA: TGTGCCAGCAGCTTCCCGGGAAACGGTGAAGCTTTCTTT.

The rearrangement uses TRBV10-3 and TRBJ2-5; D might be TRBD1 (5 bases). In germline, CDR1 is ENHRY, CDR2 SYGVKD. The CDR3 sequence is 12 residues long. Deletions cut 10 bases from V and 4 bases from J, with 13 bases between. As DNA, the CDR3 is TGTGCCACCCAGGGTGTAGGAGAGACCCAGTACTTC. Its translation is CATQGVGETQYF.

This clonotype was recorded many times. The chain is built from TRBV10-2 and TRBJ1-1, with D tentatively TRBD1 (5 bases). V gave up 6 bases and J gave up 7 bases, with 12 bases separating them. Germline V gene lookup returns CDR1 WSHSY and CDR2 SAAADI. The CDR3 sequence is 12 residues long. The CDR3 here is CASRIGTGEAFF. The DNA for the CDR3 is TGCGCCAGCAGGATAGGGACGGGTGAAGCTTTCTTT.

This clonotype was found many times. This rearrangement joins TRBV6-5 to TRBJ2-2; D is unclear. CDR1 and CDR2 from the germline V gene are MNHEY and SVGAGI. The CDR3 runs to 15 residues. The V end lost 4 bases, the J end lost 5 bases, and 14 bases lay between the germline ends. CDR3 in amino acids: CASSSIIRLTGELFF. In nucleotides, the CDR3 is TGTGCCAGCAGTTCCATCATACGGTTGACCGGGGAGCTGTTTTTT.

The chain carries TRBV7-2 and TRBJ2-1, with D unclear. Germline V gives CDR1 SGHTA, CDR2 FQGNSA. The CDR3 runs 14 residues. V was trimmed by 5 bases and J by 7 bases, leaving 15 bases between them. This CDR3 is CASSPERAGNEQFF. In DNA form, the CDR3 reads TGTGCCAGCAGCCCCGAACGAGCAGGAAATGAGCAGTTCTTC.

The CDR3 loop is CASSVGQSGSTDTQYF. The CDR3 DNA is TGTGCCAGCAGCGTAGGGCAGAGCGGCAGCACAGATACGCAGTATTTT. The chain joins TRBV7-9 to TRBJ2-3; TRBD2 might be the D (5 bases). Trimming pared 5 bases from V and 0 bases from J, leaving 15 bases between. The CDR3 consists of 16 residues. The germline V gene encodes CDR1 SEHNR and CDR2 FQNEAQ (reference sequence).

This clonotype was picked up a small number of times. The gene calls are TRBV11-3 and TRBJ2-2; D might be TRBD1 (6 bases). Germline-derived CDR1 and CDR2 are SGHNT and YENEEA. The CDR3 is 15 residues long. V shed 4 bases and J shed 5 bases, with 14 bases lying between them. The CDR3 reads CASSSFLQGTGELFF. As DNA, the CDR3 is TGTGCCAGCAGCTCTTTCTTGCAGGGGACCGGGGAGCTGTTTTTT. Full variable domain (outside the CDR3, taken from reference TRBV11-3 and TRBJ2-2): EAGVVQSPRYKIIEKKQPVAFWCNPISGHNTLYWYLQNLGQGPELLIRYENEEAVDDSQLPKDRFSAERLKGVDSTLKIQPAELGDSAVYLCASSSFLQGTGELFFGEGSRLTVL.

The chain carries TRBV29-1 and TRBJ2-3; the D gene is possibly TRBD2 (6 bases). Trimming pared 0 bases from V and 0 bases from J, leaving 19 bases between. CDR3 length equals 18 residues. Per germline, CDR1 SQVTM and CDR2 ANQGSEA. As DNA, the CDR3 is TGCAGCGTTGAAGATGACCGGGAGAGCTACTCTAGCACAGATACGCAGTATTTT. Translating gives CSVEDDRESYSSTDTQYF.

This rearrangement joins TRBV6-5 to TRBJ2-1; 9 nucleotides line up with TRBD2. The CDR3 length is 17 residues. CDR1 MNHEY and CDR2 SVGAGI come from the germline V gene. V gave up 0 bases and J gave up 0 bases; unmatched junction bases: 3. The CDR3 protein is CASSYSHSGSSYNEQFF. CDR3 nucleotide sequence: TGTGCCAGCAGTTACTCCCATAGCGGGAGCTCCTACAATGAGCAGTTCTTC.

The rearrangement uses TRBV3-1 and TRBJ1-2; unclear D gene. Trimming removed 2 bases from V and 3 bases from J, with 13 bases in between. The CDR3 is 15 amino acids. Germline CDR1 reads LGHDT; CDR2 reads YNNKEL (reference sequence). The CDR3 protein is CASSQFRTGYYGYTF. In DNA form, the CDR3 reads TGTGCCAGCAGCCAATTTCGTACCGGCTACTATGGCTACACCTTC.

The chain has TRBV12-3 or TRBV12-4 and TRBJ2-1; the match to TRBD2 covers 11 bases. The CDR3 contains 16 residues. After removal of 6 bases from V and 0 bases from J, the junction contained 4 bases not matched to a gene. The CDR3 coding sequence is TGTGCCAGCAGCCCCCTAGCGGGGGGCTCCTACAATGAGCAGTTCTTC. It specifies CASSPLAGGSYNEQFF.

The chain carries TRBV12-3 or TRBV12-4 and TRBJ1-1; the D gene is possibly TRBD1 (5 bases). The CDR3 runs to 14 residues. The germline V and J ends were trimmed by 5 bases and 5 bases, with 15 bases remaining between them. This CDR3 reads CASSPRWGGTEAFF. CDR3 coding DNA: TGTGCCAGCAGTCCCCGTTGGGGGGGAACTGAAGCTTTCTTT.

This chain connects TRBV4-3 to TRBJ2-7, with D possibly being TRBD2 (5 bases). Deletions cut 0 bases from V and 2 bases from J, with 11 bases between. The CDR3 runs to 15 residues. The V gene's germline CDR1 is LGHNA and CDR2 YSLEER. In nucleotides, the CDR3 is TGCGCCAGCAGCCAAGAAGTACTAGGAACCTACGAGCAGTACTTC. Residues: CASSQEVLGTYEQYF.

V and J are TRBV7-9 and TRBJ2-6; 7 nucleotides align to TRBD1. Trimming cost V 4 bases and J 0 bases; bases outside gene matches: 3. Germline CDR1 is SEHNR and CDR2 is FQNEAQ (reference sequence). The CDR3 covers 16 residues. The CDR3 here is CASSSDRTSGANVLTF. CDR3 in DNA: TGTGCCAGCAGCTCGGACAGGACCTCTGGGGCCAACGTCCTGACTTTC. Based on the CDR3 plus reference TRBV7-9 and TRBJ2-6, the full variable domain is DTGVSQNPRHKITKRGQNVTFRCDPISEHNRLYWYRQTLGQGPEFLTYFQNEAQLEKSRLLSDRFSAERPKGSFSTLEIQRTEQGDSAMYLCASSSDRTSGANVLTFGAGSRLTVL.

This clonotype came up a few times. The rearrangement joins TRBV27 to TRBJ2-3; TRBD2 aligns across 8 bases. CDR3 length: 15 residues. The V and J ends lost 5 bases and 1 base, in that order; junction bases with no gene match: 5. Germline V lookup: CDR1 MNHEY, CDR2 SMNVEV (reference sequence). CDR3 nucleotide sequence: TGTGCCAGCAGTGTTCGGGAGGGTGGCACAGATACGCAGTATTTT. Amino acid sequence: CASSVREGGTDTQYF.

The CDR3 bases are TGCAGTGCTAGAGACCCCCTAGCGGGGGACCTCTACGAGCAGTACTTC. This translates into CSARDPLAGDLYEQYF. The chain joins TRBV20-1 to TRBJ2-7; the match to TRBD2 covers 10 bases. This CDR3 has 16 amino acids. CDR1 and CDR2 (germline): DFQATT, SNEGSKA (reference sequence). After removal of 0 bases from V and 3 bases from J, the junction contained 8 bases not matched to a gene.

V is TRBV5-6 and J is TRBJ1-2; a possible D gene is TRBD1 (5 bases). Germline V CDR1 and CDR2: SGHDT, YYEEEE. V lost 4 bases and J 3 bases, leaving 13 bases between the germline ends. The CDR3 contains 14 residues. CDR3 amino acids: CASSRRGYDYGYTF. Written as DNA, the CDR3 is TGTGCCAGCAGCCGCCGGGGGTACGACTATGGCTACACCTTC.